Listed here are 5 T cell receptor beta chains from one sample, sequenced in a study of beta chain features in type 1 diabetes. cDNA synthesis used the whole RNA isolate, giving expressed TCRB sequences. Libraries were prepared by immunoSEQ multiplex PCR; TCRdb keeps only in-frame clonotypes and omits some of them. The sample lists roughly 41,000 clones; 45% to 50% were seen once. Material for sequencing was central memory CD4+ T cells from blood. The receptor set was obtained from a woman under 30 in good health.

The V and J genes are TRBV30 and TRBJ2-5; tentative D call: TRBD1 (6 bases). V was trimmed by 8 bases and J by 4 bases, leaving 11 bases between them. Germline V lookup: CDR1 GTSNPN, CDR2 SVGIG (reference sequence). The CDR3 loop spans 11 amino acids. CDR3 nucleotides: TGTGCCCTCGGCAGGGGAGAGACCCAGTACTTC. This encodes CALGRGETQYF.

This clone was recorded once. The chain couples TRBV11-2 to TRBJ2-7, with D unclear. This CDR3 has 13 amino acids. Per germline, CDR1 SGHAT and CDR2 FQNNGV. V dropped 0 bases and J dropped 2 bases, with 5 bases sitting between them. Written as DNA, the CDR3 is TGTGCCAGCAGCTTAGACCGGGCCTACGAGCAGTACTTC. Its translation is CASSLDRAYEQYF.

The CDR3 DNA reads as TGTGCCAGCAGCCTGCGGGACGGAGCCCTTGGAAACACCATATATTTT. It yields the protein CASSLRDGALGNTIYF. The genes are TRBV9 and TRBJ1-3, with a possible D match to TRBD1 (5 bases). Trimming pared 4 bases from V and 3 bases from J, leaving 17 bases between. This CDR3 spans 16 amino acids. Per germline, CDR1 SGDLS and CDR2 YYNGEE.

The chain combines TRBV7-2 with TRBJ2-3; 7 positions agree with TRBD2. V was clipped by 2 bases and J by 7 bases; unmatched bases: 9. The CDR3 is 15 amino acids. Germline CDR1 reads SGHTA; CDR2 reads FQGNSA. The CDR3 region is CASSLRLAGANTQYF. CDR3 DNA: TGTGCCAGCAGCTTACGTCTGGCGGGAGCAAATACGCAGTATTTT. Full variable domain (missing parts from reference TRBV7-2 and TRBJ2-3): GAGVSQSPSNKVTEKGKDVELRCDPISGHTALYWYRQSLGQGLEFLIYFQGNSAPDKSGLPSDRFSAERTGGSVSTLTIQRTQQEDSAVYLCASSLRLAGANTQYFGPGTRLTVL.

The rearrangement joins TRBV7-9 to TRBJ1-5, with D possibly being TRBD1 (5 bases). The CDR3 contains 14 residues. Germline loops: CDR1 SEHNR, CDR2 FQNEAQ (reference sequence). V lost 5 bases and J 6 bases, leaving 14 bases between the germline ends. This CDR3 is CASSPDGGTQPQHF. CDR3 bases: TGTGCCAGCAGCCCGGACGGGGGAACTCAGCCCCAGCATTTT.